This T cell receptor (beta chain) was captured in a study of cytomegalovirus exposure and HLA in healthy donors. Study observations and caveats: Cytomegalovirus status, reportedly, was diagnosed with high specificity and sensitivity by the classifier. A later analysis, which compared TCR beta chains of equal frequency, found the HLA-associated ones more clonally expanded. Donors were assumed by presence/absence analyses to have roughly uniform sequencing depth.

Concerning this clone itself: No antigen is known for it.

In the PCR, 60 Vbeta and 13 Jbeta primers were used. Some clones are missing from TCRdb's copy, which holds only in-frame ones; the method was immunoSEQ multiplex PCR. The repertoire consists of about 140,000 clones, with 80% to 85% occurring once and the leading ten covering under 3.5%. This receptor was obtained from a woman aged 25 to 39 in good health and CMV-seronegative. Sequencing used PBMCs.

Here the CDR3 reads CASSPGEGYTF. The DNA of the CDR3 is TGTGCCAGCAGCCCAGGGGAGGGCTACACCTTC. This chain joins TRBV5-4 and TRBJ1-2; tentatively, D is TRBD1 (6 bases). This CDR3 contains 11 residues. Trimming pared 4 bases from V and 8 bases from J, leaving 9 bases between. CDR1 and CDR2 (germline): SGHNT, YYREEE (reference sequence).